This paragraph reports one T cell receptor beta chain. No antigen is known for it. This CDR3 has 12 amino acids. The trim removed 3 bases at V and 9 bases at J, leaving 5 bases unmatched. Germline V gene sequence: CDR1 ENHRY, CDR2 SYGVKD. The data stem from a study of Ad26.COV2.S vaccination and SARS-CoV-2 variants. For the study at large: Donor had been placed in the Ad26.COV2.S arm of the COV1001 trial.

The treatment here: some 20 received Ad26.COV2.S at low or high dose, single or two shots; about 5 received placebo; per-sample allocation not given. Day 63 after the first vaccine or placebo injection was the time point for sampling. The sample came from a Boston adult aged 18-55 years. General study findings and limits: From the TCR breadth and depth analyses, total T cell responses may have been underestimated.

Sequencing used immunoSEQ multiplex PCR; TCRdb keeps in-frame clones, though not all of them. The sample records a few hundred thousand clones, about 88% being singletons. The rearrangement links TRBV10-3 to TRBJ2-7; 7 bases agree with TRBD1. The source material was peripheral blood, sampled in a trial of Ad26.COV2.S vaccine versus placebo. The TCR sequence derives from a person aged 18-60 years who received the Ad26.COV2.S COVID-19 vaccine or a placebo. CDR3 amino acids: CAISEDRVWQYF. Written as DNA, the CDR3 is TGTGCCATCAGTGAAGACAGGGTCTGGCAGTACTTC.